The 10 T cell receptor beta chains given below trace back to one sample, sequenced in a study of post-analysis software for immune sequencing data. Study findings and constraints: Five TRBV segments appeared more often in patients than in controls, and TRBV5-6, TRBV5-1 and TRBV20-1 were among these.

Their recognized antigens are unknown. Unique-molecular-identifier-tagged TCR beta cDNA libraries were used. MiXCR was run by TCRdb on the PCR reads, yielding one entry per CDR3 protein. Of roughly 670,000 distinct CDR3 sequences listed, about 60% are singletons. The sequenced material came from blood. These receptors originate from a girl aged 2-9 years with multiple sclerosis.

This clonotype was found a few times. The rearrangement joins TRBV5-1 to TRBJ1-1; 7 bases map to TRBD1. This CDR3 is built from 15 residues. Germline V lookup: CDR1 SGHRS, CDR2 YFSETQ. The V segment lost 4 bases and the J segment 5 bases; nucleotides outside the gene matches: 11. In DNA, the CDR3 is TGCGCCAGCAGCCGCCCCGACAGGGAAAGGACTGAAGCTTTCTTT. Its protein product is CASSRPDRERTEAFF.

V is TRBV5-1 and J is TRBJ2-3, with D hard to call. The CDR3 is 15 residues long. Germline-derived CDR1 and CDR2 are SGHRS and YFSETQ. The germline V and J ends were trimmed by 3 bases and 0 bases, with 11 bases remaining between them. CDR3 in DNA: TGCGCCAGCAGCTCTGCCCTAGATAGCACAGATACGCAGTATTTT. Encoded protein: CASSSALDSTDTQYF.

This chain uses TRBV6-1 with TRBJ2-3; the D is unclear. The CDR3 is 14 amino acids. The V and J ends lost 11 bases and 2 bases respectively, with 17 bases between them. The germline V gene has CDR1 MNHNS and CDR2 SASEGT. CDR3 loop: CAASVWSFTDTQYF. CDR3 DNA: TGTGCCGCATCGGTTTGGAGTTTCACAGATACGCAGTATTTT.

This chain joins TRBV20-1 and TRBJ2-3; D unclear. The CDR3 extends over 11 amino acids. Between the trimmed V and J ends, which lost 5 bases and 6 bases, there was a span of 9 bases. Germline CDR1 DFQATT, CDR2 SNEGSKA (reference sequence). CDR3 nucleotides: TGCAGTGCTCCCTTCCCCGATACGCAGTATTTT. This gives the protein CSAPFPDTQYF.

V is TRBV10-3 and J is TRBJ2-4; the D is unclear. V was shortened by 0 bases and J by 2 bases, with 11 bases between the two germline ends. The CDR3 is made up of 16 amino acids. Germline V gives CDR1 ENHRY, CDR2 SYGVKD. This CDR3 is CAISESSVPTKNIQYF. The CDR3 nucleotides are TGTGCCATCAGTGAGTCCAGCGTCCCAACCAAAAACATTCAGTACTTC.

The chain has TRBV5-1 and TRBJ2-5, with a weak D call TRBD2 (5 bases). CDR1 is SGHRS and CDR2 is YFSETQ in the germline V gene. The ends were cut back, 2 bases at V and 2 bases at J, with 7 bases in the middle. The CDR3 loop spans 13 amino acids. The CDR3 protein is CASSLKRQETQYF. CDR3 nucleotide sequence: TGCGCCAGCAGCTTAAAGCGGCAAGAGACCCAGTACTTC.

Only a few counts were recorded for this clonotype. The CDR3 loop is CSVVGGHYGYTF. CDR3 in DNA: TGCAGCGTTGTCGGGGGACACTATGGCTACACCTTC. The V gene is TRBV29-1, the J gene TRBJ1-2, with D possibly matching TRBD1 (5 bases). The CDR3 has 12 residues. The germline V and J ends were trimmed by 4 bases and 3 bases, with 9 bases remaining between them. The germline V gene encodes CDR1 SQVTM and CDR2 ANQGSEA.

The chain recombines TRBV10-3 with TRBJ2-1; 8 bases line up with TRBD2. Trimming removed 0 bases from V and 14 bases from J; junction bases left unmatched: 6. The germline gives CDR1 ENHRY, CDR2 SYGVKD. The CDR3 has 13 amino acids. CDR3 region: CAISESDGRAEFF. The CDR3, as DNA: TGTGCCATCAGTGAGTCAGACGGGAGGGCCGAGTTCTTC.

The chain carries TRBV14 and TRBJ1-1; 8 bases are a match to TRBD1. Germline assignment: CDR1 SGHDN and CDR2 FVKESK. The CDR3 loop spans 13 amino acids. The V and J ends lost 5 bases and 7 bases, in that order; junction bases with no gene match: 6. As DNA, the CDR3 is TGTGCCAGCAGCGCTCGGACAGGGAGTGAAGCTTTCTTT. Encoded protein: CASSARTGSEAFF. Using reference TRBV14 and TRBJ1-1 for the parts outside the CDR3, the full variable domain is EAGVTQFPSHSVIEKGQTVTLRCDPISGHDNLYWYRRVMGKEIKFLLHFVKESKQDESGMPNNRFLAERTGGTYSTLKVQPAELEDSGVYFCASSARTGSEAFFGQGTRLTVV.

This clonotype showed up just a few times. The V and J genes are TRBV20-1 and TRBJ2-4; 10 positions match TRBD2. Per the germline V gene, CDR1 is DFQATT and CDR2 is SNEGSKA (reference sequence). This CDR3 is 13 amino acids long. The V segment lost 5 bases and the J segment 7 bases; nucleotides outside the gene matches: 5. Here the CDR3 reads CSALAGETNIQYF. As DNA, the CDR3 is TGCAGTGCTCTAGCGGGGGAGACCAACATTCAGTACTTC.